A single sample is the source of the 15 T cell receptor beta chains below, sequenced in a study of blood T cell repertoires in COVID-19 (dated by TCRdb to 2020 to 2022). Library prep was done by the immunoSEQ multiplex PCR assay. TCRdb carries this immuneACCESS record with in-frame sequences only. Its versions omit some clonotypes, under half of them owing to an unresolved V gene in the studies checked, with the rest unexplained. This sample gives approximately 300,000 clones in total; nearly 90% of them show up just once. Together, the top ten hold roughly 1% of the sample. Sequenced sample: peripheral blood. These receptors all stem from a woman between 40 and 55 years old with COVID-19, enrolled during active disease.

This clone was recorded at least ten times. The genes are TRBV6-6 and TRBJ1-6; 8 bases line up with TRBD1. V gave up 7 bases and J gave up 8 bases; unmatched junction bases: 10. Per germline, CDR1 MNHNY and CDR2 SVGAGI (reference sequence). This CDR3 region has 15 residues. In DNA form, the CDR3 reads TGTGCCAGCACCCCTCCGGGACAGGCCCATTCACCCCTCCACTTT. This sequence encodes CASTPPGQAHSPLHF.

This clone was picked up a small number of times. V and J are TRBV19 and TRBJ1-5, with 9 positions matching TRBD1. CDR1 is LNHDA and CDR2 is SQIVND in the germline V gene (reference sequence). This CDR3 contains 15 residues. The V gene end was trimmed by 5 bases and the J gene end by 4 bases; junction bases not matched to a gene: 6. CDR3 in amino acids: CASSPRQGGNQPQHF. CDR3 coding DNA: TGTGCCAGTAGTCCCCGACAGGGGGGTAATCAGCCCCAGCATTTT.

J is TRBJ2-2 and V is TRBV10-1, with TRBD1 identical over 7 bases. This CDR3 contains 16 residues. CDR1 is WNHNN, CDR2 SYGVQD, per germline (reference sequence). The J segment lost 1 base and the V segment lost 5 bases, leaving 7 bases of the junction unmatched. The CDR3 bases are TGCGCCAGCAGTTCCGCCGGGACAGAGAACACCGGGGAGCTGTTTTTT. Protein product: CASSSAGTENTGELFF.

The chain joins TRBV10-3 to TRBJ1-5, with D possibly matching TRBD1 (5 bases). CDR3 size: 16 residues. The V end lost 0 bases, the J end lost 0 bases, and 9 bases lay between the germline ends. Germline V gene sequence: CDR1 ENHRY, CDR2 SYGVKD. The CDR3 sequence: CAISESPGYSNQPQHF. The CDR3 DNA follows: TGTGCCATCAGTGAGTCCCCAGGGTATAGCAATCAGCCCCAGCATTTT.

The rearrangement joins TRBV6-5 to TRBJ1-1; D not certain. Looked up from germline, CDR1 is MNHEY and CDR2 is SVGAGI. Trimming removed 8 bases from V and 5 bases from J, with 12 bases in between. The CDR3 covers 12 residues. For the CDR3, the DNA is TGTGCCAGCTTGGATCCGGGGACTGAAGCTTTCTTT. It encodes CASLDPGTEAFF.

The rearrangement uses TRBV4-3 and TRBJ2-1; 7 bases are shared with TRBD1. V was clipped by 4 bases and J by 5 bases; unmatched bases: 8. CDR1 is LGHNA, CDR2 YSLEER, per germline. CDR3 length: 15 amino acids. The CDR3 bases are TGCGCCAGCAGCCCAGGACAGGTTCGGGACAATGAGCAGTTCTTC. Translated, it gives CASSPGQVRDNEQFF.

This chain connects TRBV27 to TRBJ1-2; 9 bases agree with TRBD1. CDR1 is MNHEY, CDR2 SMNVEV, per germline (reference sequence). The CDR3 has 17 residues. The trim removed 5 bases at V and 0 bases at J, leaving 10 bases unmatched. CDR3 protein: CASSTRDRAITNYGYTF. DNA for the CDR3: TGTGCCAGCAGTACTCGGGACAGGGCCATTACTAACTATGGCTACACCTTC.

The V call is TRBV28, the J call TRBJ1-2; D ambiguous. Germline V CDR1 and CDR2: MDHEN, SYDVKM. The CDR3 covers 14 residues. Trimming took off 6 bases at V and 1 base at J, with 12 bases between the two ends. The CDR3 DNA is TGTGCCAGCAGGGCCACGGGGTTTAACTATGGCTACACCTTC. It is translated as CASRATGFNYGYTF.

The chain has TRBV6-6 and TRBJ1-5; 7 nucleotides line up with TRBD1. The CDR3 consists of 14 residues. Germline trimming cut 3 bases from V and 6 bases from J; bases unmatched to any gene: 5. In germline, CDR1 is MNHNY, CDR2 SVGAGI (reference sequence). CDR3 in DNA: TGTGCCAGCAGTTATGGACAGGATGTTCAGCCCCAGCATTTT. It codes for CASSYGQDVQPQHF.

The chain recombines TRBV4-2 with TRBJ1-2; D possibly corresponds to TRBD1 (5 bases). V was trimmed by 3 bases and J by 4 bases, leaving 15 bases between them. The CDR3 runs 15 residues. Looked up from germline, CDR1 is LGHNA and CDR2 is YNFKEQ. The CDR3 reads CASSQGTTVFYGYTF. CDR3 nucleotides: TGTGCCAGCAGCCAGGGCACGACAGTTTTCTATGGCTACACCTTC.

The chain combines TRBV15 with TRBJ2-2; 9 bases map to TRBD1. Per the germline V gene, CDR1 is LNHNV and CDR2 is YYDKDF (reference sequence). The CDR3 extends over 16 amino acids. With 3 bases clipped from V and 9 bases from J, the junction kept 11 bases outside the gene matches. Here the CDR3 DNA reads TGTGCCACCAGCAGTGCCCGGGACAGGGACTCTAGGGAGCTGTTTTTT. Amino acid sequence: CATSSARDRDSRELFF. The full variable domain, completed using reference TRBV15 and TRBJ2-2, is DAMVIQNPRYQVTQFGKPVTLSCSQTLNHNVMYWYQQKSSQAPKLLFHYYDKDFNNEADTPDNFQSRRPNTSFCFLDIRSPGLGDTAMYLCATSSARDRDSRELFFGEGSRLTVL.

This clone was counted once. The chain is built from TRBV5-1 and TRBJ2-5; 7 nucleotides match TRBD1. The trim removed 4 bases at V and 3 bases at J, leaving 3 bases unmatched. Germline V gene data show CDR1 as SGHRS and CDR2 as YFSETQ. The CDR3 is 13 residues long. The CDR3 region is CASSVGQKETQYF. For the CDR3, the DNA is TGCGCCAGCAGCGTGGGACAGAAAGAGACCCAGTACTTC.

This rearrangement joins TRBV29-1 to TRBJ2-1, with 7 bases matching TRBD2. Germline trimming cut 6 bases from V and 9 bases from J; bases unmatched to any gene: 8. The CDR3 has 12 amino acids. From germline, CDR1 is SQVTM and CDR2 ANQGSEA. The CDR3 sequence is CSVAAIAGEQFF. DNA of the CDR3: TGCAGCGTCGCTGCGATAGCGGGTGAGCAGTTCTTC.

This chain connects TRBV28 to TRBJ1-2; no firm D call. With 6 bases removed from V and 1 base from J, the gap between germline ends came to 9 bases. Germline V gives CDR1 MDHEN, CDR2 SYDVKM. There are 13 residues in the CDR3. This CDR3 is CASSEVLNYGYTF. In nucleotides, the CDR3 is TGTGCCAGCAGCGAGGTCCTTAACTATGGCTACACCTTC.

The gene calls are TRBV7-9 and TRBJ1-5; D possibly corresponds to TRBD1 (6 bases). V was pared by 2 bases and J by 9 bases, with 14 bases between. The CDR3 runs 14 residues. Germline CDR1 and CDR2: SEHNR and FQNEAQ (reference sequence). The CDR3 loop is CASSLSTGQGPQHF. CDR3 in DNA: TGTGCCAGCAGCTTAAGTACAGGGCAGGGGCCCCAGCATTTT.